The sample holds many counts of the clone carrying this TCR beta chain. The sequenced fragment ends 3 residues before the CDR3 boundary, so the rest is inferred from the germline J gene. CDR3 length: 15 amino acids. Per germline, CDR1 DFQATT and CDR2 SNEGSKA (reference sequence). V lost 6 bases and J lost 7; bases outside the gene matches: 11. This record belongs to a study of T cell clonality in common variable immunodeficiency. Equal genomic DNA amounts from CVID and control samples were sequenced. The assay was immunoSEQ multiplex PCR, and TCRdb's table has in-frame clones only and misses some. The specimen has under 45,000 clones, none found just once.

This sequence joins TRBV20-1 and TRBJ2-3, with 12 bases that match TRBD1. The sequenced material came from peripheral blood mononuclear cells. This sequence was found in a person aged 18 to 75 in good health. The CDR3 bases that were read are TGCAGTGCGCAGACCGGGACAGGGGGCTCAAATACG. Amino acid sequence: CSAQTGTGGSNT. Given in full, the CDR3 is CSAQTGTGGSNTQYF.